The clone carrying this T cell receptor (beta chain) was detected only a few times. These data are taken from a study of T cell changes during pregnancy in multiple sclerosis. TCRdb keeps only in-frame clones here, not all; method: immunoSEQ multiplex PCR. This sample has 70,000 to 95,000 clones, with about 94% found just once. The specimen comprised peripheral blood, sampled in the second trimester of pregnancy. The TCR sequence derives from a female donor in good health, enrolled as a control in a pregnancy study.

For the CDR3, the DNA is TGTGCCAGCAGTTCTAAACAGTACGGGGGCACTGAAGCTTTCTTT. Residues: CASSSKQYGGTEAFF. The rearrangement joins TRBV6-5 to TRBJ1-1, with TRBD1 as a possible D gene (5 bases). The CDR3 is 15 residues long. Germline-derived CDR1 and CDR2 are MNHEY and SVGAGI. Trimming took 4 bases from V and 4 from J, leaving 16 bases between them.